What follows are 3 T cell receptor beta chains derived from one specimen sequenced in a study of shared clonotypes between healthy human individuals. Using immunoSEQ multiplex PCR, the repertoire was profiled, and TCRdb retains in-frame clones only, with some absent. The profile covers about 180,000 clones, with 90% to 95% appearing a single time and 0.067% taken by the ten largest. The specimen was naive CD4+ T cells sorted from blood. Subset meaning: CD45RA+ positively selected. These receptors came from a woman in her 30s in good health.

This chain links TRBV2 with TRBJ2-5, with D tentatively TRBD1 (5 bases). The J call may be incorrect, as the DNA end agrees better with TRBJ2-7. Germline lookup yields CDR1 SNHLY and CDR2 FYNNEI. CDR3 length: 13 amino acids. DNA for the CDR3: TGTGCCAGCAGCAGGGATCTCTCCTACGAGCAGTACTTC. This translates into CASSRDLSYEQYF.

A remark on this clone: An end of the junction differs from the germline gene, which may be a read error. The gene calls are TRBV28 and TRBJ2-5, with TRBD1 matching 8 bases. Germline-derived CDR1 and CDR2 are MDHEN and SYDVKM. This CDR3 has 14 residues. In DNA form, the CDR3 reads TGTGCCACCAAAAGCAGGGGGCACCAGGAGACCCAGTACTTC. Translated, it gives CATKSRGHQETQYF.

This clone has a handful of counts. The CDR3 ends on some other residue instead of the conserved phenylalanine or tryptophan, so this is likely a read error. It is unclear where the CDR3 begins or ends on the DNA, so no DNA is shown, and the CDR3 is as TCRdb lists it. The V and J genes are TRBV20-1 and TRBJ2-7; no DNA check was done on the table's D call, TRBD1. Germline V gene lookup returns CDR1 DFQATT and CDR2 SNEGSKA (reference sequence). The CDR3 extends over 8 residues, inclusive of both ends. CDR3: CSARYQGS.